This TCR beta chain originates from a study of blood T cell repertoires in COVID-19. The CDR3 sequence is 16 residues long. Losses at the gene ends were 3 bases for V and 1 base for J; bases not matched to a gene: 1. Germline-derived CDR1 and CDR2 are ENHRY and SYGVKD. The protocol was immunoSEQ multiplex PCR, while the TCRdb copy is restricted to in-frame clones and leaves out a portion. This table has more than 120,000 clones, roughly 84% appearing once. Source material: peripheral blood. The rearrangement uses TRBV10-3 and TRBJ2-2; the match to TRBD2 covers 11 bases. The TCR comes from a human donor in a cohort sampled during active COVID-19. The CDR3 sequence is CAISETSGGNTGELFF. In nucleotides, the CDR3 is TGTGCCATCAGTGAAACTAGCGGGGGGAACACCGGGGAGCTGTTTTTT.